What follows is one T cell receptor beta chain and its context. Its antigen is as yet unknown. The CDR3 runs to 15 residues. Per germline, CDR1 LNHDA and CDR2 SQIVND (reference sequence). With 3 bases clipped from V and 4 bases from J, the junction kept 8 bases outside the gene matches. The entry originates in a study of T cells in Graves' hyperthyroidism and ophthalmopathy. Study-wide findings and caveats: Ophthalmopathy onset followed model prediction by a median about 6.5 months.

First hyperthyroidism diagnosis is when the blood sample was obtained, before any ophthalmopathy symptoms. There were TCR beta CDR3 regions amplified from RNA transcripts. Using the HTBI primer set, a first-round RT-PCR was run on the TCR CDR3. TCRdb re-analysed the multiplex PCR reads in MiXCR, keeping a single row per CDR3 protein. This table holds almost 600,000 distinct CDR3 sequences, approximately 15% found once. Material: blood. This chain joins TRBV19 and TRBJ1-1, with TRBD1 matching over 7 bases. This clonotype originated in a woman aged 25 to 39 with Graves' hyperthyroidism that later progressed to Graves' ophthalmopathy. CDR3: CASSILRGRSTEAFF. CDR3 coding DNA: TGTGCCAGTAGTATCTTAAGGGGGCGAAGCACTGAAGCTTTCTTT.